The 3 T cell receptor beta chains below were found in one sample sequenced in a study of T cells in Graves' hyperthyroidism and ophthalmopathy. TCR beta CDR3 regions were amplified from RNA. When the TCR CDR3 underwent first-round RT-PCR, the HTBI primer set was used. TCRdb re-called the multiplex PCR reads through MiXCR, storing one row per CDR3 protein. The sample lists some 620,000 distinct CDR3 sequences, about 17% occurring once. What was sequenced was blood. Receptors originate from a woman between 25 and 40 years old with Graves' hyperthyroidism.

This clonotype has ten or more counts. This chain joins TRBV29-1 and TRBJ2-7; TRBD2 agrees at 13 bases. Looked up from germline, CDR1 is SQVTM and CDR2 is ANQGSEA. CDR3 size: 14 residues. V trimming: 5 bases; J trimming: 2 bases; junction bases outside the gene matches: 3. This CDR3 is CSVLGTSGTYEQYF. For the CDR3, the DNA is TGCAGCGTTCTCGGGACTAGCGGGACCTACGAGCAGTACTTC.

The chain employs TRBV9 and TRBJ1-2; 9 bases line up with TRBD1. The CDR3 spans 12 residues. V lost 9 bases and J lost 5; bases outside the gene matches: 5. The V gene's germline CDR1 is SGDLS and CDR2 YYNGEE. CDR3 bases: TGTGCCACTGGGACAGGGCCTTATGGCTACACCTTC. It is translated as CATGTGPYGYTF.

This clonotype was recorded many times. J is TRBJ2-5 and V is TRBV7-8, with D perhaps TRBD1 or TRBD2 (5 bases each). CDR1 and CDR2 (germline): SGHVS, FQNEAQ. Trimming cost V 1 base and J 7 bases, with 16 bases left between them. CDR3 length equals 15 residues. The CDR3 sequence is CASSLEGLARGTQYF. In DNA, the CDR3 is TGTGCCAGCAGCTTAGAGGGGCTTGCCCGGGGGACCCAGTACTTC.